Listed here are 17 T cell receptor beta chains from one sample, sequenced in a study of memory CD4+ T cells and cytomegalovirus serostatus. Single viable CD3+CD4+CD8-CD45RO+ cells were sorted as the memory CD4+ T cells. TCRdb's table, derived via immunoSEQ multiplex PCR, lists solely in-frame clones and lacks some. The table shows some 39,000 clones, with around 79% occurring only once. The material sequenced was memory CD4+ T cells from blood. These receptors were collected from an adult in good health and CMV-seronegative.

The chain combines TRBV27 with TRBJ2-1, with D tentatively TRBD1 (5 bases). The CDR3 length is 13 residues. V lost 6 bases and J 7 bases, leaving 13 bases between the germline ends. The germline V gene encodes CDR1 MNHEY and CDR2 SMNVEV (reference sequence). As DNA, the CDR3 is TGTGCCAGCAGACGAATAGGGGCGAATGAGCAGTTCTTC. As protein: CASRRIGANEQFF.

This chain uses TRBV2 with TRBJ1-5; no definite D call. Looked up from germline, CDR1 is SNHLY and CDR2 is FYNNEI. V lost 3 bases, J lost 5 bases, and 11 bases lay in between. The length of the CDR3 is 14 residues. CDR3 amino acids: CASSEGYRDQPQHF. The CDR3 DNA is TGTGCCAGCAGTGAGGGGTATCGGGATCAGCCCCAGCATTTT.

The chain employs TRBV6-1 and TRBJ2-7; D is uncertain. This CDR3 is 12 amino acids long. The germline V and J ends were trimmed by 4 bases and 2 bases, with 6 bases remaining between them. Germline assignment: CDR1 MNHNS and CDR2 SASEGT. The CDR3 region is CASSGPPYEQYF. CDR3 in DNA: TGTGCCAGCAGTGGGCCGCCCTACGAGCAGTACTTC.

The rearrangement uses TRBV28 and TRBJ1-2; no clear D gene. The CDR3 has 11 amino acids. From germline, CDR1 is MDHEN and CDR2 SYDVKM. Trimming left V 6 bases short and J 7 bases short, with 9 bases between. CDR3 bases: TGTGCCAGCAGGTCCAGTGGTGGCTACACCTTC. This codes for CASRSSGGYTF.

This sequence joins TRBV6-1 and TRBJ2-2; D unclear. The CDR3 is made up of 12 amino acids. V was shortened by 8 bases and J by 6 bases, with 10 bases between the two germline ends. The germline V gene encodes CDR1 MNHNS and CDR2 SASEGT. CDR3 nucleotides: TGTGCCAGCTACCGAGAAGCCGGGGAGCTGTTTTTT. It specifies CASYREAGELFF.

The chain couples TRBV19 to TRBJ1-1, with 8 bases matching TRBD1. The junction had 12 bases not matched to a gene; V was cut back by 4 bases and J by 11 bases. This CDR3 contains 14 residues. CDR1 is LNHDA, CDR2 SQIVND, per germline (reference sequence). The CDR3 DNA is TGTGCCAGTAGTAGTACCGACAGGGGCCCTCGGGCTTTCTTT. It translates to CASSSTDRGPRAFF.

This chain uses TRBV7-9 with TRBJ2-1; D might be TRBD2 (6 bases). CDR3 size: 12 residues. The germline V gene encodes CDR1 SEHNR and CDR2 FQNEAQ (reference sequence). The V gene lost 7 bases and the J gene lost 9 bases, with 13 bases spanning the gap. This CDR3 reads CASTNRGSEQFF. The CDR3 DNA sequence: TGTGCCAGCACCAATCGGGGGAGTGAGCAGTTCTTC.

Comments on this clone: The sample carries other DNA sequences with the same CDR3. This chain connects TRBV2 to TRBJ2-2; no clear D gene. Germline CDR1 reads SNHLY; CDR2 reads FYNNEI. This CDR3 is built from 12 residues. V was shortened by 5 bases and J by 5 bases, with 6 bases between the two germline ends. The chain's CDR3 is CASSLETGELFF. Here the CDR3 DNA reads TGTGCCAGCAGTCTTGAAACCGGGGAGCTGTTTTTT.

The sample holds a few counts of this clone. The V and J genes are TRBV2 and TRBJ2-1, with unresolved D. With 2 bases removed from V and 0 bases from J, the gap between germline ends came to 20 bases. Germline CDR1 is SNHLY and CDR2 is FYNNEI. The CDR3 consists of 19 residues. CDR3 residues: CASSENSPWAASSYNEQFF. CDR3 coding DNA: TGTGCCAGCAGTGAAAACAGTCCGTGGGCTGCAAGCTCCTACAATGAGCAGTTCTTC.

The chain carries TRBV6-1 and TRBJ1-1; possibly TRBD1 for D (5 bases). Trimming pared 1 base from V and 1 base from J, leaving 10 bases between. CDR3 length: 15 residues. Germline loops: CDR1 MNHNS, CDR2 SASEGT. CDR3 in amino acids: CASSEGWGGNTEAFF. CDR3 sequence (DNA): TGTGCCAGCAGTGAAGGCTGGGGGGGGAACACTGAAGCTTTCTTT.

The DNA of the CDR3 is TGTGCCAGCAGCGTAGGGACGGGGGAGCTGTTTTTT. It specifies CASSVGTGELFF. The J gene is TRBJ2-2, the V gene TRBV9; the D is unclear. The CDR3 is 12 residues long. V was clipped by 0 bases and J by 8 bases, with 5 bases between them. CDR1 is SGDLS and CDR2 is YYNGEE in the germline V gene.

This clone showed up just once. This chain connects TRBV18 to TRBJ2-5, with D possibly being TRBD1 (6 bases). Germline CDR1 is KGHSH and CDR2 is LQKENI. This CDR3 has 13 residues. Trimming stripped 5 bases from V and 2 bases from J, with 9 bases between. The CDR3 loop is CASSLGGQETQYF. As DNA, the CDR3 is TGTGCCAGCTCATTAGGGGGACAAGAGACCCAGTACTTC.

This chain uses TRBV5-6 with TRBJ2-2; D unclear. The germline V and J ends were trimmed by 5 bases and 4 bases, with 15 bases remaining between them. The CDR3 has 15 residues. Germline CDR1 reads SGHDT; CDR2 reads YYEEEE. CDR3 in amino acids: CASSRLGWGTGELFF. CDR3 nucleotides: TGTGCCAGCAGTAGACTCGGGTGGGGCACCGGGGAGCTGTTTTTT.

This chain uses TRBV5-6 with TRBJ2-7, with D maybe TRBD1 (5 bases). This CDR3 is built from 13 residues. Germline CDR1 reads SGHDT; CDR2 reads YYEEEE. V gave up 0 bases and J gave up 6 bases, with 10 bases separating them. For the CDR3, the DNA is TGTGCCAGCAGCTTGGTTAGGGGTTTCGAGCAGTACTTC. It specifies CASSLVRGFEQYF.

V is TRBV5-6 and J is TRBJ2-7; TRBD1 or TRBD2 may be the D gene (5 bases each). The V gene's germline CDR1 is SGHDT and CDR2 YYEEEE. The CDR3 length is 16 residues. With 1 base removed from V and 1 base from J, the gap between germline ends came to 15 bases. The CDR3 spells CASSLSSWDGSYEQYF. For the CDR3, the DNA is TGTGCCAGCAGCTTGTCGAGCTGGGACGGATCCTACGAGCAGTACTTC.

The chain couples TRBV29-1 to TRBJ1-2, with D maybe TRBD1 (6 bases). Trimming left V 3 bases short and J 4 bases short, with 9 bases between. Germline CDR1 is SQVTM and CDR2 is ANQGSEA. The CDR3 covers 12 residues. CDR3 in DNA: TGCAGCGTTGAGGGGACACCCTATGGCTACACCTTC. The encoded protein is CSVEGTPYGYTF.

This chain joins TRBV7-3 and TRBJ1-1; D call uncertain. Trimming stripped 0 bases from V and 2 bases from J, with 10 bases between. Germline V gene data show CDR1 as SGHTA and CDR2 as FQGTGA. The CDR3 contains 15 residues. The CDR3 region has the DNA TGTGCCAGCAGCTTAACCCCGGAGCTTAACACTGAAGCTTTCTTT. Encoded protein: CASSLTPELNTEAFF.